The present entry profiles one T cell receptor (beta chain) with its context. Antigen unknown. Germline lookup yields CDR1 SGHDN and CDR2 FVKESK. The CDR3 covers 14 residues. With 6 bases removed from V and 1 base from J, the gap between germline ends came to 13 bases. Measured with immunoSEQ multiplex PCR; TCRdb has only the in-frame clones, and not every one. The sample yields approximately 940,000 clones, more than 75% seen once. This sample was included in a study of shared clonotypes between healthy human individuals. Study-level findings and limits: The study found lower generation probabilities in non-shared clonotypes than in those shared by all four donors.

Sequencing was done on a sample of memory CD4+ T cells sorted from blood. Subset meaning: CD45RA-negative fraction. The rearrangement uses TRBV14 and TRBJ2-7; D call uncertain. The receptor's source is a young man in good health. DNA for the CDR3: TGTGCCAGCAGTCTTCTGGCCATTTCCTACGAGCAGTACTTC. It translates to CASSLLAISYEQYF.